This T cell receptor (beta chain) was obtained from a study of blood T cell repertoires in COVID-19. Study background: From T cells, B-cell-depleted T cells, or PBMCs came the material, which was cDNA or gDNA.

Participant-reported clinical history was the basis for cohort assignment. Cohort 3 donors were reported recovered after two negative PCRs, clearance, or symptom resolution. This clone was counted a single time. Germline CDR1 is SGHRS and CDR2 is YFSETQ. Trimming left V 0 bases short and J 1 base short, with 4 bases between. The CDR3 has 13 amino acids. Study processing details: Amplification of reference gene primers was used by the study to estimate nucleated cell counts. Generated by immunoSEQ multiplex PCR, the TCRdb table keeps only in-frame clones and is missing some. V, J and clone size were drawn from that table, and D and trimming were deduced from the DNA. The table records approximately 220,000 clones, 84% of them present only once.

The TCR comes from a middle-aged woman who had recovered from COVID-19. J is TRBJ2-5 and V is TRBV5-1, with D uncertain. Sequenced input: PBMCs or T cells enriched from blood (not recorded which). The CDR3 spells CASSLASQETQYF. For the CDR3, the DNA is TGCGCCAGCAGCTTGGCCAGCCAAGAGACCCAGTACTTC.